These 24 T cell receptor beta chains originate from one sample sequenced in a study of T cells after yellow fever vaccination. TCRdb fed the 5' RACE reads into MiXCR, producing one record per CDR3 protein. The profile shows some 120,000 distinct CDR3 sequences, around 7.7% of them singletons. The specimen comprised CD4+ T cells sorted from PBMCs, sampled more than 8 days after the first yellow fever vaccination. Receptors were obtained from a man aged 18 to 30 who received the YFV17D yellow fever vaccine.

This clonotype was observed a handful of times. V gene TRBV4-3 combines with J gene TRBJ2-5; TRBD2 is a possible D gene (5 bases). Germline V CDR1 and CDR2: LGHNA, YSLEER. The CDR3 consists of 16 residues. V gave up 0 bases and J gave up 4 bases, with 15 bases separating them. DNA of the CDR3: TGCGCCAGCAGCCAAGATTACCCCCGGGGTGGAGAGACCCAGTACTTC. The encoded protein is CASSQDYPRGGETQYF.

In this sample, this clonotype turned up many times. This sequence joins TRBV6-2 or TRBV6-3 and TRBJ2-7; D perhaps matches TRBD2 (7 bases). V lost 1 base and J lost 6, with 10 bases in between. CDR3 length equals 13 residues. The germline V gene encodes CDR1 MNHEY and CDR2 SVGEGT. The DNA for the CDR3 is TGTGCCAGCAGTTACTTCGGGGGGCTCGAGCAGTACTTC. It specifies CASSYFGGLEQYF.

This clonotype occurred a few times. J is TRBJ2-5 and V is TRBV7-2, with 7 bases fitting TRBD2. CDR3 length: 14 residues. J lost 5 bases, V lost 0 bases, and 3 bases had no gene match. Per germline, CDR1 SGHTA and CDR2 FQGNSA. The chain's CDR3 is CASSLAGGMETQYF. In DNA form, the CDR3 reads TGTGCCAGCAGCTTAGCCGGGGGGATGGAGACCCAGTACTTC.

This clonotype has just a few counts. The chain is built from TRBV5-1 and TRBJ1-5; D possibly corresponds to TRBD1 (5 bases). Germline V gives CDR1 SGHRS, CDR2 YFSETQ. The CDR3 consists of 15 residues. Trimming removed 4 bases at V and 0 bases at J, with 11 bases between. The CDR3 nucleotides are TGCGCCAGCAGCCTCTGGGGCCCTAGCAATCAGCCCCAGCATTTT. It specifies CASSLWGPSNQPQHF.

Comments on this clonotype: This may be a read error: a much more frequent sequence differs by one nucleotide. This chain links TRBV5-1 with TRBJ1-2; D gene unclear. Germline CDR1 reads SGHRS; CDR2 reads YFSETQ. The CDR3 has 15 amino acids. This chain's CDR3 is CASSLDQALHYSYTF. The DNA of the CDR3 is TGCGCCAGCAGCTTGGACCAAGCGCTGCACTATAGCTACACCTTC.

This clonotype has at least ten counts. The V call is TRBV11-2, the J call TRBJ2-3, with 10 bases aligning to TRBD1. This CDR3 has 15 residues. V gave up 1 base and J gave up 4 bases; unmatched junction bases: 2. Germline V gives CDR1 SGHAT, CDR2 FQNNGV. The CDR3 sequence is CASSLGQGASDTQYF. CDR3 DNA sequence: TGTGCCAGCAGCTTAGGACAGGGGGCATCAGATACGCAGTATTTT.

This clonotype came up a few times. V is TRBV30 and J is TRBJ1-3, with 12 bases identical to TRBD1. The CDR3 is 15 residues long. V shed 3 bases and J 8 bases; nucleotides not matched to a gene: 8. Germline CDR1 is GTSNPN and CDR2 is SVGIG (reference sequence). CDR3 nucleotides: TGTGCCTGGAGGGGACCGGGACAGGGGGCTGACACCATATATTTT. It yields the protein CAWRGPGQGADTIYF.

This chain uses TRBV6-2 or TRBV6-3 with TRBJ1-2; TRBD1 is a possible D gene (5 bases). V lost 2 bases and J lost 4, with 11 bases in between. The CDR3 length is 14 residues. The germline gives CDR1 MNHEY, CDR2 SVGEGT. CDR3 bases: TGTGCCAGCAGTTACCTCCCCGGGGCCTATGGCTACACCTTC. Translation gives CASSYLPGAYGYTF.

The chain employs TRBV7-2 and TRBJ2-5, with 9 bases fitting TRBD2. This CDR3 region has 17 residues. Germline-derived CDR1 and CDR2 are SGHTA and FQGNSA. The V segment lost 3 bases and the J segment 3 bases; nucleotides outside the gene matches: 11. The CDR3 region is CASSFLISGGPEETQYF. CDR3 bases: TGTGCCAGCAGCTTTCTTATTAGCGGGGGACCCGAAGAGACCCAGTACTTC.

This clonotype was counted once. Being one base from a much bigger clone, this may be a read error. The gene calls are TRBV12-5 and TRBJ2-6, with D unclear. Germline-derived CDR1 and CDR2 are LGHNT and FRNRAP. This CDR3 is 17 amino acids long. The CDR3 here is CASRLGVGVTGANVLTF. The CDR3 nucleotides are TGTGCTAGTCGTTTGGGCGTCGGAGTCACTGGGGCCAACGTCCTGACTTTC.

The sample holds a few counts of this clonotype. The chain links TRBV12-3 or TRBV12-4 to TRBJ1-1; no definite D call. This CDR3 spans 14 amino acids. Between the trimmed V and J ends, which lost 4 bases and 3 bases, there was a span of 12 bases. The CDR3 sequence is CASSSWFKDTEAFF. DNA of the CDR3: TGTGCCAGCAGTTCTTGGTTTAAGGACACTGAAGCTTTCTTT.

CDR3 loop: CASSPRRVPDRYGYTF. CDR3 bases: TGTGCCAGCAGTCCCCGACGGGTTCCGGACAGATATGGCTACACCTTC. The rearrangement joins TRBV27 to TRBJ1-2; TRBD1 is a possible D gene (6 bases). Germline CDR1 MNHEY, CDR2 SMNVEV (reference sequence). V was pared by 5 bases and J by 5 bases, with 21 bases between. The CDR3 has 16 amino acids.

This clonotype was observed many times. This chain links TRBV27 with TRBJ2-3, with D uncertain. V lost 5 bases to trimming and J lost 2 bases, with 14 bases between them. The V gene's germline CDR1 is MNHEY and CDR2 SMNVEV (reference sequence). The CDR3 totals 15 residues. The CDR3 nucleotides are TGTGCCAGCAGTCCCGCCGGCAGTCCCACAGATACGCAGTATTTT. The encoded protein is CASSPAGSPTDTQYF.

The sample holds many counts of this clonotype. V is TRBV7-2 and J is TRBJ1-2; D is unclear. The germline gives CDR1 SGHTA, CDR2 FQGNSA. V was trimmed by 1 base and J by 1 base, leaving 10 bases between them. CDR3 size: 15 residues. As DNA, the CDR3 is TGTGCCAGCAGCTTAGTGTCAGACGGTAACTATGGCTACACCTTC. Translated: CASSLVSDGNYGYTF. Full variable domain (outside the CDR3, taken from reference TRBV7-2 and TRBJ1-2): GAGVSQSPSNKVTEKGKDVELRCDPISGHTALYWYRQSLGQGLEFLIYFQGNSAPDKSGLPSDRFSAERTGGSVSTLTIQRTQQEDSAVYLCASSLVSDGNYGYTFGSGTRLTVV.

Only a few counts were recorded for this clonotype. The rearrangement links TRBV12-3 or TRBV12-4 to TRBJ1-1, with D maybe TRBD1 (5 bases). The CDR3 length is 14 residues. Trimming cost V 10 bases and J 0 bases, with 15 bases left between them. This CDR3 reads CATNPGGLNTEAFF. The CDR3 DNA reads as TGTGCCACCAATCCCGGGGGGTTGAACACTGAAGCTTTCTTT.

The sample holds many counts of this clonotype. The rearrangement joins TRBV5-1 to TRBJ2-1; 8 bases are shared with TRBD1. V lost 4 bases, J lost 7 bases, and 10 bases stayed unmatched. The CDR3 runs to 15 residues. The germline V gene has CDR1 SGHRS and CDR2 YFSETQ. DNA for the CDR3: TGCGCCAGCAGCCTAAGGACAGGGAACGGGAATGAGCAGTTCTTC. Translated: CASSLRTGNGNEQFF.

The chain combines TRBV10-3 with TRBJ2-1, with TRBD2 identical over 7 bases. Germline CDR1 ENHRY, CDR2 SYGVKD. With V trimmed by 2 bases and J by 4 bases, 2 bases remained unmatched. The CDR3 loop spans 14 amino acids. The CDR3 nucleotides are TGTGCCATCAGTGAGCTCGGGGGGTACAATGAGCAGTTCTTC. This sequence encodes CAISELGGYNEQFF.

This clonotype was found many times. This chain joins TRBV27 and TRBJ2-1; the D gene could be TRBD1 or TRBD2 (5 bases each). Germline CDR1 is MNHEY and CDR2 is SMNVEV (reference sequence). The CDR3 covers 14 residues. V lost 6 bases and J 7 bases, leaving 16 bases between the germline ends. DNA of the CDR3: TGTGCCAGCAGGGGGACGGGCGGGCGGAATGAGCAGTTCTTC. This translates into CASRGTGGRNEQFF.

In its sample, this clonotype was seen many times. The chain has TRBV29-1 and TRBJ2-5; maybe TRBD1 (5 bases). The germline CDR1 and CDR2 sequences are SQVTM and ANQGSEA. Trimming cost V 5 bases and J 0 bases, with 7 bases left between them. This CDR3 region has 12 residues. The chain's CDR3 is CSVLTDQETQYF. The CDR3 DNA follows: TGCAGCGTTTTGACAGACCAAGAGACCCAGTACTTC.

This clonotype was detected ten times or more. The chain recombines TRBV7-2 with TRBJ1-5, with D perhaps matching TRBD1 (5 bases). Trimming removed 5 bases from V and 11 bases from J, with 16 bases in between. There are 13 residues in the CDR3. Germline V gene sequence: CDR1 SGHTA, CDR2 FQGNSA. CDR3 in DNA: TGTGCCAGCAGCCAACGGCAGGCAGGGACCCAGCATTTT. Amino acid sequence: CASSQRQAGTQHF.

This clonotype was detected ten times or more. The chain links TRBV7-2 to TRBJ1-1; TRBD1 is a possible D gene (6 bases). The CDR3 consists of 15 residues. The ends were cut back, 5 bases at V and 2 bases at J, with 15 bases in the middle. CDR1 and CDR2 from the germline V gene are SGHTA and FQGNSA. CDR3 in amino acids: CASSRGQSSNTEAFF. In DNA, the CDR3 is TGTGCCAGCAGCAGAGGACAGTCCTCTAACACTGAAGCTTTCTTT.

The table lists this clonotype with many counts. V usage is TRBV28 and J usage is TRBJ1-1; D may be TRBD1 (5 bases). This CDR3 has 14 residues. The germline V and J ends were trimmed by 2 bases and 1 base, with 8 bases remaining between them. From germline, CDR1 is MDHEN and CDR2 SYDVKM. The CDR3 DNA follows: TGTGCCAGCAGTTTACAGGGATGGAACACTGAAGCTTTCTTT. It specifies CASSLQGWNTEAFF.

V is TRBV6-1 and J is TRBJ1-4, with TRBD1 identical over 7 bases. The V and J ends lost 6 bases and 0 bases, in that order; junction bases with no gene match: 1. This CDR3 is 14 amino acids long. Germline-derived CDR1 and CDR2 are MNHNS and SASEGT. The CDR3 region is CASSTGATNEKLFF. CDR3 nucleotide sequence: TGTGCCAGCAGCACAGGGGCAACTAATGAAAAACTGTTTTTT.

This clonotype was seen at least ten times. In DNA, the CDR3 is TGTGCCAGCAGCTCATTTACAGGGGGCAACAATCAGCCCCAGCATTTT. Translating gives CASSSFTGGNNQPQHF. The V and J genes are TRBV7-3 and TRBJ1-5, with 9 bases aligning to TRBD1. V lost 4 bases, J lost 3 bases, and 7 bases stayed unmatched. Germline V lookup: CDR1 SGHTA, CDR2 FQGTGA. The CDR3 is made up of 16 amino acids.